A single sample gave rise to the 8 T cell receptor beta chains below, sequenced in a study of blood T cell repertoires in COVID-19. Libraries were prepared by immunoSEQ multiplex PCR; TCRdb keeps only in-frame clonotypes and omits some of them. Among over 300,000 clones listed, 86% were seen once. Source material: peripheral blood. The receptors were gathered from a woman in her fifties or sixties with acute or convalescent COVID-19.

The chain is built from TRBV27 and TRBJ1-2; 8 bases fit TRBD1. Germline CDR1 and CDR2: MNHEY and SMNVEV (reference sequence). This CDR3 has 14 residues. Trimming at V came to 6 bases and at J to 5 bases, leaving 8 bases not matched to a gene. The DNA of the CDR3 is TGTGCCAGCAGACCCCAGGGGGCTGGGTATGGCTACACCTTC. Protein product: CASRPQGAGYGYTF.

As concerns this clone: The sample has other DNA sequences that encode this CDR3 too. This chain links TRBV18 with TRBJ2-5; the match to TRBD2 covers 14 bases. The CDR3 contains 15 residues. The V segment lost 3 bases and the J segment 4 bases; nucleotides outside the gene matches: 1. Per germline, CDR1 KGHSH and CDR2 LQKENI. The CDR3 region is CASSPGTSGRETQYF. In DNA, the CDR3 is TGTGCCAGCTCACCCGGGACTAGCGGGAGAGAGACCCAGTACTTC. The full variable domain, its missing parts supplied by reference TRBV18 and TRBJ2-5, is NAGVMQNPRHLVRRRGQEARLRCSPMKGHSHVYWYRQLPEEGLKFMVYLQKENIIDESGMPKERFSAEFPKEGPSILRIQQVVRGDSAAYFCASSPGTSGRETQYFGPGTRLLVL.

This chain links TRBV7-3 with TRBJ2-5, with a weak D call TRBD2 (5 bases). Germline V gene data show CDR1 as SGHTA and CDR2 as FQGTGA. V was shortened by 6 bases and J by 4 bases, with 9 bases between the two germline ends. The CDR3 has 12 residues. CDR3 DNA sequence: TGTGCCAGCAGAAACGCGGGAGAGACCCAGTACTTC. Translated: CASRNAGETQYF.

This clone was detected a few times. The V call is TRBV27, the J call TRBJ2-3; D not certain. The V and J ends lost 4 bases and 2 bases respectively, with 7 bases between them. Looked up from germline, CDR1 is MNHEY and CDR2 is SMNVEV (reference sequence). The CDR3 is 13 amino acids. The CDR3 reads CASSYANTDTQYF. The CDR3 nucleotides read TGTGCCAGCAGTTACGCGAACACAGATACGCAGTATTTT.

The chain combines TRBV9 with TRBJ1-2; possible D gene TRBD1, 6 bases. There are 13 residues in the CDR3. In germline, CDR1 is SGDLS, CDR2 YYNGEE. V gave up 5 bases and J gave up 4 bases, with 12 bases separating them. CDR3 bases: TGTGCCAGCAGTATACAGGGACCCTATGGCTACACCTTC. Its protein is CASSIQGPYGYTF.

The rearrangement joins TRBV27 to TRBJ2-7; 8 bases map to TRBD2. CDR3 length: 15 residues. Germline assignment: CDR1 MNHEY and CDR2 SMNVEV (reference sequence). V shed 5 bases, J shed 5 bases, and the junction held 11 bases outside the gene matches. CDR3 in DNA: TGTGCCAGCAGTCCAGGGACTAGGGGGTCCCACGAGCAGTACTTC. The encoded protein is CASSPGTRGSHEQYF.

V usage is TRBV28 and J usage is TRBJ1-5; perhaps TRBD1 as D (5 bases). V dropped 5 bases and J dropped 2 bases, with 10 bases sitting between them. Germline V gives CDR1 MDHEN, CDR2 SYDVKM. The CDR3 is 14 residues long. CDR3 DNA sequence: TGTGCCAGCAGTCAGGGATTGGGCAATCAGCCCCAGCATTTT. Translated, it gives CASSQGLGNQPQHF.

The gene calls are TRBV30 and TRBJ1-3; tentatively, D is TRBD1 (5 bases). Per the germline V gene, CDR1 is GTSNPN and CDR2 is SVGIG (reference sequence). The CDR3 sequence is 13 residues long. The V and J ends lost 2 bases and 0 bases respectively, with 5 bases between them. Here the CDR3 DNA reads TGTGCCTGGAGTAGGGGCTCTGGAAACACCATATATTTT. It is translated as CAWSRGSGNTIYF.